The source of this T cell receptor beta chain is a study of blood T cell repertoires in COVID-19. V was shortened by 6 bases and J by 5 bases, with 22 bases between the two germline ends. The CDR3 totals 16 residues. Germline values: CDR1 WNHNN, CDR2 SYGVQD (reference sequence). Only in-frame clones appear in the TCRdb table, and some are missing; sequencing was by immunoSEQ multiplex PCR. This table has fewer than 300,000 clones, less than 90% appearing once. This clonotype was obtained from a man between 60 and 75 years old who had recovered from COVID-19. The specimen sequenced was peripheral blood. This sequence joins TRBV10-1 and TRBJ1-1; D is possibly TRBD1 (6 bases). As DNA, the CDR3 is TGCGCCAGCAGATCATACCCACAGGGAAGGGGGACTGAAGCTTTCTTT. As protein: CASRSYPQGRGTEAFF.